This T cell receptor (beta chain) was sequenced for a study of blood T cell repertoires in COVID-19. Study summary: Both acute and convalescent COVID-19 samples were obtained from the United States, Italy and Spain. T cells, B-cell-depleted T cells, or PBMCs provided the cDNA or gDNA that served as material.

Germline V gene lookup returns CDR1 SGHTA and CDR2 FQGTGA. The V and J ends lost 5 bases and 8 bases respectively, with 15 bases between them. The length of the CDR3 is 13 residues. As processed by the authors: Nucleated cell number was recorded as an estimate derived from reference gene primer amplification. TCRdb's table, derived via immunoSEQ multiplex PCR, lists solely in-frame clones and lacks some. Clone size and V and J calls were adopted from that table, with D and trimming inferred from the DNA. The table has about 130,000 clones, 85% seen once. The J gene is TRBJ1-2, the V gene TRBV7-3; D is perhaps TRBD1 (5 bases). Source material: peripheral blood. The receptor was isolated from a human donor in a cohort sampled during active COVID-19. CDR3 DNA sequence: TGTGCCAGCAGCCCTGGGGGGTTAGGCGGCTACACCTTC. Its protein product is CASSPGGLGGYTF.